This TCR beta chain is from a study of shared clonotypes between healthy human individuals. As for the study in general: Sampling drew on donors who were two women and a few men aged 18 to 49.

This table comes from immunoSEQ multiplex PCR, and its TCRdb copy is limited to in-frame clones, with some not included. The data show under 1,100,000 clones, 60% to 80% seen once. The CDR3 runs to 15 residues. V trimming: 8 bases; J trimming: 2 bases; junction bases outside the gene matches: 7. Germline CDR1 SNHLY, CDR2 FYNNEI. The clonotype was recovered from a man in his late teens or twenties in good health. The chain employs TRBV2 and TRBJ2-7; 12 bases match TRBD2. Source material: memory CD4+ T cells sorted from blood. Subset specified: CD45RA-negative fraction. CDR3 DNA sequence: TGTGCCAGCGTCCTAGCGGGGGGGCCGACCTACGAGCAGTACTTC. Its protein product is CASVLAGGPTYEQYF. Full variable domain (remainder filled in from reference TRBV2 and TRBJ2-7): EPEVTQTPSHQVTQMGQEVILRCVPISNHLYFYWYRQILGQKVEFLVSFYNNEISEKSEIFDDQFSVERPDGSNFTLKIRSTKLEDSAMYFCASVLAGGPTYEQYFGPGTRLTVT.